A single sample is the source of the 23 T cell receptor beta chains below, sequenced in a study of sequential checkpoint blockade in melanoma. Treatment noted: randomized to nivolumab then ipilimumab (arm A) or the reverse (arm B). Libraries were prepared by immunoSEQ multiplex PCR; TCRdb keeps only in-frame clonotypes and omits some of them. Among approximately 11,000 clones listed, more than 70% were seen once. Sequenced here: CD8+ T cells sorted from blood (inferred from file names), sampled from a patient given nivolumab and ipilimumab in sequence. Every receptor here comes from a human donor with melanoma.

This sequence joins TRBV2 and TRBJ1-2; D call uncertain. Trimming cost V 3 bases and J 4 bases, with 12 bases left between them. Germline V gene lookup returns CDR1 SNHLY and CDR2 FYNNEI. The length of the CDR3 is 14 residues. CDR3 loop: CASSDTVSAYGYTF. The CDR3, as DNA: TGTGCCAGCAGTGACACGGTTTCCGCCTATGGCTACACCTTC.

This clone was observed a few times. The rearrangement uses TRBV19 and TRBJ1-5; TRBD1 might be the D (6 bases). The CDR3 loop spans 14 amino acids. Germline V lookup: CDR1 LNHDA, CDR2 SQIVND (reference sequence). Trimming took off 3 bases at V and 5 bases at J, with 11 bases between the two ends. CDR3 residues: CASSMDSLYQPQHF. The CDR3, as DNA: TGTGCCAGTAGTATGGACAGCCTTTATCAGCCCCAGCATTTT.

This chain uses TRBV2 with TRBJ2-1, with TRBD2 matching over 11 bases. Looked up from germline, CDR1 is SNHLY and CDR2 is FYNNEI. This CDR3 region has 16 residues. After removal of 4 bases from V and 4 bases from J, the junction contained 6 bases not matched to a gene. The CDR3 sequence: CASSVETSGVYNEQFF. The DNA of the CDR3 is TGTGCCAGCAGTGTCGAGACTAGCGGGGTGTACAATGAGCAGTTCTTC.

The J gene is TRBJ1-3, the V gene TRBV7-9; D uncertain. This CDR3 spans 17 amino acids. With 1 base removed from V and 0 bases from J, the gap between germline ends came to 13 bases. Germline values: CDR1 SEHNR, CDR2 FQNEAQ (reference sequence). This CDR3 reads CASSLVKPPSSGNTIYF. CDR3 sequence (DNA): TGTGCCAGCAGCTTAGTAAAGCCGCCAAGCTCTGGAAACACCATATATTTT.

Concerning this clone: Mismatch with germline at one junction end may stem from a read error. The J gene is TRBJ2-1, the V gene TRBV7-9, with 11 bases matching TRBD2. This CDR3 region has 14 residues. Germline V gene lookup returns CDR1 SEHNR and CDR2 FQNEAQ (reference sequence). DNA of the CDR3: TGTGCCAGCAGCTTAGAACTAGCGGGGGCTGAGGAGTTCTTC. It translates to CASSLELAGAEEFF.

V is TRBV27 and J is TRBJ2-7; 7 bases align to TRBD1. J gave up 0 bases and V 5 bases, and 10 bases lay outside the gene matches. The germline CDR1 and CDR2 sequences are MNHEY and SMNVEV (reference sequence). The CDR3 has 16 amino acids. The CDR3 bases are TGTGCCAGCAGTCCCTCAACAGGGGCTTTCTCCTACGAGCAGTACTTC. Residues: CASSPSTGAFSYEQYF.

This clone was observed a few times. Additional DNA sequences in this sample encode the identical CDR3. This chain links TRBV5-4 with TRBJ1-1; no reliable D call. Trimming removed 0 bases from V and 0 bases from J, with 6 bases in between. The CDR3 extends over 14 amino acids. Germline V gene lookup returns CDR1 SGHNT and CDR2 YYREEE (reference sequence). CDR3 protein: CASSLGQMNTEAFF. In DNA, the CDR3 is TGTGCCAGCAGCTTGGGACAAATGAACACTGAAGCTTTCTTT.

The V gene is TRBV29-1, the J gene TRBJ2-7, with 10 bases fitting TRBD2. The V and J ends lost 1 base and 6 bases, in that order; junction bases with no gene match: 9. The CDR3 contains 15 residues. Germline CDR1 reads SQVTM; CDR2 reads ANQGSEA. The CDR3 reads CSVEVGSGRVGEQYF. Written as DNA, the CDR3 is TGCAGCGTTGAAGTGGGGAGCGGGAGGGTTGGCGAGCAGTACTTC.

In its sample, this clone is medium-sized (0.01 to 0.1%). This chain links TRBV7-9 with TRBJ2-1; D is perhaps TRBD2 (5 bases). Trimming stripped 6 bases from V and 2 bases from J, with 14 bases between. CDR1 is SEHNR, CDR2 FQNEAQ, per germline (reference sequence). The CDR3 is made up of 15 amino acids. CDR3 amino acids: CASRQTSGTYNEQFF. CDR3 coding DNA: TGTGCCAGCAGACAAACAAGCGGAACCTACAATGAGCAGTTCTTC.

The chain uses TRBV5-6 and TRBJ1-3, with 7 bases fitting TRBD1. Per the germline V gene, CDR1 is SGHDT and CDR2 is YYEEEE. The CDR3 has 15 residues. V dropped 5 bases and J dropped 4; count of bases not matched to a gene: 9. The DNA for the CDR3 is TGTGCCAGCAGTCAACCAGCAGGGGGAGGAAACACCATATATTTT. This encodes CASSQPAGGGNTIYF. Full variable domain (missing parts from reference TRBV5-6 and TRBJ1-3): DAGVTQSPTHLIKTRGQQVTLRCSPKSGHDTVSWYQQALGQGPQFIFQYYEEEERQRGNFPDRFSGHQFPNYSSELNVNALLLGDSALYLCASSQPAGGGNTIYFGEGSWLTVV.

The table lists this clone with a count of one. The J gene is TRBJ1-1, the V gene TRBV28, with D possibly TRBD1 on 6 matching bases. This CDR3 has 13 residues. Looked up from germline, CDR1 is MDHEN and CDR2 is SYDVKM. The V end was cut by 1 base, the J end by 8 bases, with 11 bases between. CDR3 loop: CASSLSRTAEAFF. The CDR3 nucleotides are TGTGCCAGCAGTTTATCCCGGACAGCAGAAGCTTTCTTT. The complete variable domain, with remaining parts taken from reference TRBV28 and TRBJ1-1, reads DVKVTQSSRYLVKRTGEKVFLECVQDMDHENMFWYRQDPGLGLRLIYFSYDVKMKEKGDIPEGYSVSREKKERFSLILESASTNQTSMYLCASSLSRTAEAFFGQGTRLTVV.

This clone was seen a few times. This chain links TRBV5-1 with TRBJ2-7; 11 nucleotides agree with TRBD2. Trimming at V came to 4 bases and at J to 2 bases, leaving 2 bases not matched to a gene. The CDR3 sequence is 14 residues long. Germline V lookup: CDR1 SGHRS, CDR2 YFSETQ. The CDR3 nucleotides are TGCGCCAGCAGCATAGCGGGAGGGACCTACGAGCAGTACTTC. Translation gives CASSIAGGTYEQYF.

V usage is TRBV4-3 and J usage is TRBJ2-7; possibly TRBD1 for D (5 bases). CDR1 is LGHNA, CDR2 YSLEER, per germline. The CDR3 spans 14 residues. V lost 3 bases and J 1 base, leaving 10 bases between the germline ends. The DNA for the CDR3 is TGCGCCAGCAGCCAGGCAACAGGTTCCTACGAGCAGTACTTC. This gives the protein CASSQATGSYEQYF.

V and J are TRBV5-1 and TRBJ2-2; 8 nucleotides match TRBD1. This CDR3 is built from 14 residues. Germline CDR1 is SGHRS and CDR2 is YFSETQ. Trimming cost V 7 bases and J 3 bases; bases outside gene matches: 5. The CDR3 loop is CASWPGGYTGELFF. The DNA for the CDR3 is TGCGCCAGCTGGCCAGGGGGCTACACCGGGGAGCTGTTTTTT. The whole variable domain, remainder taken from reference TRBV5-1 and TRBJ2-2, is KAGVTQTPRYLIKTRGQQVTLSCSPISGHRSVSWYQQTPGQGLQFLFEYFSETQRNKGNFPGRFSGRQFSNSRSEMNVSTLELGDSALYLCASWPGGYTGELFFGEGSRLTVL.

This clone has a single count. The genes are TRBV5-5 and TRBJ1-2; D gene ambiguous. V gave up 0 bases and J gave up 3 bases, with 6 bases separating them. Germline assignment: CDR1 SGHKS and CDR2 YYEKEE (reference sequence). This CDR3 has 13 residues. CDR3 sequence (DNA): TGTGCCAGCAGCTTGGCAGTCGACTATGGCTACACCTTC. Its protein product is CASSLAVDYGYTF.

This clone has only a few counts. This chain links TRBV2 with TRBJ2-1; D might be TRBD1 (5 bases). This CDR3 has 14 amino acids. Germline V CDR1 and CDR2: SNHLY, FYNNEI. Trimming pared 6 bases from V and 3 bases from J, leaving 12 bases between. The CDR3 protein is CASRSAGYYNEQFF. In DNA, the CDR3 is TGTGCCAGCAGGTCGGCAGGGTACTACAATGAGCAGTTCTTC.

The V call is TRBV15, the J call TRBJ2-5; the D gene is possibly TRBD2 (6 bases). The end of the DNA is better explained by TRBJ2-7, so the J call may be wrong. The CDR3 totals 14 residues. In germline, CDR1 is LNHNV, CDR2 YYDKDF (reference sequence). This CDR3 is CATSRVEGSYEQYF. The CDR3 nucleotides are TGTGCCACCAGCAGAGTGGAGGGCTCCTACGAGCAGTACTTC.

The chain is built from TRBV7-2 and TRBJ2-7; the D gene is possibly TRBD2 (6 bases). V was cut by 1 base and J by 3 bases, with 13 bases left in between. Germline V gene data show CDR1 as SGHTA and CDR2 as FQGNSA. The CDR3 loop spans 15 amino acids. CDR3 in DNA: TGTGCCAGCAGCTTAGGAAGCCCGGAGGGCTACGAGCAGTACTTC. Translation gives CASSLGSPEGYEQYF.

The chain is built from TRBV5-1 and TRBJ2-7, with 7 bases that match TRBD1. The CDR3 spans 14 residues. Trimming took 0 bases from V and 0 from J; bases not matched to a gene: 0. CDR1 is SGHRS, CDR2 YFSETQ, per germline. The CDR3 DNA reads as TGCGCCAGCAGCTTGGGACAGGGCTCCTACGAGCAGTACTTC. Amino acids: CASSLGQGSYEQYF. Full variable domain (outside the CDR3, taken from reference TRBV5-1 and TRBJ2-7): KAGVTQTPRYLIKTRGQQVTLSCSPISGHRSVSWYQQTPGQGLQFLFEYFSETQRNKGNFPGRFSGRQFSNSRSEMNVSTLELGDSALYLCASSLGQGSYEQYFGPGTRLTVT.

The chain recombines TRBV30 with TRBJ1-4; D is uncertain. From germline, CDR1 is GTSNPN and CDR2 SVGIG (reference sequence). V dropped 0 bases and J dropped 4 bases, with 6 bases sitting between them. The CDR3 extends over 13 amino acids. The DNA of the CDR3 is TGTGCCTGGAGTGTACTAAATAATGAAAAACTGTTTTTT. It specifies CAWSVLNNEKLFF.

This rearrangement joins TRBV27 to TRBJ1-5; 10 nucleotides agree with TRBD1. This CDR3 spans 16 amino acids. CDR1 MNHEY and CDR2 SMNVEV come from the germline V gene (reference sequence). The junction had 9 bases not matched to a gene; V was cut back by 2 bases and J by 8 bases. The CDR3 loop is CASSLLPGQGNEPQHF. The CDR3 region has the DNA TGTGCCAGCAGTTTACTCCCGGGACAGGGGAACGAGCCCCAGCATTTT.

The chain carries TRBV27 and TRBJ1-1; 7 bases agree with TRBD1. Germline CDR1 MNHEY, CDR2 SMNVEV (reference sequence). V shed 1 base, J shed 1 base, and the junction held 3 bases outside the gene matches. This CDR3 has 15 residues. This chain's CDR3 is CASSLWGQQNTEAFF. For the CDR3, the DNA is TGTGCCAGCAGTTTATGGGGACAGCAGAACACTGAAGCTTTCTTT.

The chain has TRBV4-2 and TRBJ2-1, with a weak D call TRBD2 (6 bases). The CDR3 runs 20 residues. Germline CDR1 is LGHNA and CDR2 is YNFKEQ. Between the trimmed V and J ends, which lost 0 bases and 0 bases, there was a span of 21 bases. Here the CDR3 reads CASSQDFSGESLSSYNEQFF. CDR3 DNA: TGTGCCAGCAGCCAAGATTTTAGCGGAGAGAGCCTTAGCTCCTACAATGAGCAGTTCTTC.